This is a list of T cell receptor beta chains from one sample in a study of T cell changes during pregnancy in multiple sclerosis. TCRdb keeps only in-frame clones here, not all; method: immunoSEQ multiplex PCR. Here the sample spans tens of thousands of clones, about nine tenths being singletons. The sample consisted of peripheral blood, taken in the third trimester of pregnancy. These receptor sequences come from a female donor in good health, enrolled as a control in a pregnancy study. CDR3s include the opening cysteine and the closing phenylalanine or tryptophan. D genes are given only for firm matches. Rows give clone size only sometimes, using once, few, many, or a class for an expanded clone.

j_call | clone_size | d_call | v_call | cdr3_aa | cdr3_nt
TRBJ1-6 | - | TRBD1 | TRBV6-5 | CASTPTGESPLHF | TGTGCCAGCACCCCGACAGGGGAATCACCCCTCCACTTT
TRBJ2-7 | - | - | TRBV6-1 | CASSEWLGGSYEQYF | TGTGCCAGCAGTGAATGGTTAGGGGGATCCTACGAGCAGTACTTC
TRBJ2-5 | - | - | TRBV7-6 | CASSSYQETQYF | TGTGCCAGCAGCTCGTACCAAGAGACCCAGTACTTC
TRBJ1-2 | - | TRBD1 | TRBV30 | CAWSRDRGFGYTF | TGTGCCTGGAGTAGGGACAGGGGTTTTGGCTACACCTTC
TRBJ1-2 | - | - | TRBV29-1 | CSVDLKMQGFNGYTF | TGCAGCGTTGACCTCAAGATGCAGGGGTTCAATGGCTACACCTTC
TRBJ2-7 | - | TRBD1 | TRBV5-4 | CASSLVGTGGYEQYF | TGTGCCAGCAGCTTGGTTGGGACAGGGGGCTACGAGCAGTACTTC
TRBJ2-3 | - | TRBD1 | TRBV5-1 | CASSLDRATSTDTQYF | TGCGCCAGCAGCTTAGACAGGGCCACTAGCACAGATACGCAGTATTTT
TRBJ2-2 | once | TRBD1 | TRBV27 | CASMRGPYTGELFF | TGTGCCAGCATGAGGGGGCCTTACACCGGGGAGCTGTTTTTT
TRBJ2-7 | - | TRBD1 | TRBV9 | CASSSPGTGTEQYF | TGTGCCAGCAGCTCCCCCGGGACAGGGACCGAGCAGTACTTC
TRBJ2-5 | - | TRBD1 | TRBV6-5 | CASRGQYQETQYF | TGTGCCAGCAGGGGACAGTACCAAGAGACCCAGTACTTC
TRBJ1-1 | - | - | TRBV29-1 | CSVEEGKSAGAFF | TGCAGCGTTGAAGAGGGCAAGTCCGCAGGAGCTTTCTTT
TRBJ2-7 | - | - | TRBV5-1 | CASSYRGGVDEQYF | TGCGCCAGCAGCTACAGGGGGGGGGTTGACGAGCAGTACTTC
TRBJ2-1 | - | TRBD2 | TRBV19 | CASSPRGGVAGSYNEQFF | TGTGCCAGTAGTCCACGGGGGGGGGTAGCGGGATCCTACAATGAGCAGTTCTTC
TRBJ2-1 | - | TRBD1 | TRBV7-2 | CASSQMTGVGEQFF | TGTGCCAGCAGCCAAATGACAGGGGTCGGTGAGCAGTTCTTC
TRBJ2-1 | - | TRBD2 | TRBV29-1 | CSGRREGLYNEQFF | TGCAGCGGGAGGCGGGAGGGCCTATACAATGAGCAGTTCTTC
TRBJ2-1 | - | TRBD1 | TRBV5-6 | CASSFAPGGTGGHEQFF | TGTGCCAGCAGCTTCGCTCCGGGCGGGACAGGGGGGCATGAGCAGTTCTTC
TRBJ2-1 | - | - | TRBV5-1 | CASTLATGINEQFF | TGCGCCAGCACCTTGGCTACGGGGATCAATGAGCAGTTCTTC
TRBJ2-1 | - | TRBD2 | TRBV7-2 | CASRGGAEGTYNEQFF | TGTGCCAGCCGGGGGGGGGCGGAGGGTACCTACAATGAGCAGTTCTTC
TRBJ1-3 | once | TRBD1 | TRBV6-5 | CASSYSTGGIGNTIYF | TGTGCCAGCAGTTACTCGACAGGGGGTATTGGAAACACCATATATTTT
TRBJ2-2 | - | TRBD1 | TRBV4-1 | CASRAGTGVGGELFF | TGCGCCAGCAGGGCCGGGACAGGGGTAGGCGGGGAGCTGTTTTTT
TRBJ2-3 | - | - | TRBV14 | CASSQDNGGGDTQYF | TGTGCCAGCAGCCAAGATAACGGGGGAGGAGATACGCAGTATTTT
TRBJ2-3 | - | - | TRBV19 | CASSLEVVTDTQYF | TGTGCCAGTTCCCTAGAGGTAGTCACAGATACGCAGTATTTT
TRBJ1-5 | - | - | TRBV11-1 | CASSLDQLQPQHF | TGTGCCAGCAGCTTAGACCAGTTACAGCCCCAGCATTTT
TRBJ1-5 | - | - | TRBV18 | CASTREPNQPQHF | TGTGCCAGCACCCGGGAGCCCAATCAGCCCCAGCATTTT
TRBJ1-2 | - | - | TRBV19 | CASSLSENYGYTF | TGTGCCAGTAGTTTGTCGGAGAACTATGGCTACACCTTC
TRBJ2-1 | - | TRBD2 | TRBV19 | CASSHGRVYNEQFF | TGTGCCAGTAGTCACGGGAGGGTCTACAATGAGCAGTTCTTC
TRBJ2-1 | - | TRBD2 | TRBV2 | CASRKTTGLDNEQFF | TGTGCCAGCAGGAAGACCACGGGACTAGACAATGAGCAGTTCTTC
TRBJ2-2 | - | - | TRBV27 | CASFDWNTGELFF | TGTGCCAGCTTTGACTGGAACACCGGGGAGCTGTTTTTT
TRBJ2-2 | - | TRBD2 | TRBV5-1 | CASSPTSGRPGGGELFF | TGCGCCAGCAGCCCGACTAGCGGGAGGCCTGGAGGAGGGGAGCTGTTTTTT
TRBJ1-5 | - | TRBD1 | TRBV7-9 | CASSPGQGGQPQHF | TGTGCCAGCAGCCCCGGACAGGGGGGACAGCCCCAGCATTTT
TRBJ2-7 | - | TRBD2 | TRBV27 | CASSLKTSGYEQYF | TGTGCCAGCAGTTTAAAGACTAGCGGCTACGAGCAGTACTTC
TRBJ2-5 | - | TRBD2 | TRBV7-9 | CASSPISGTPLRATYF | TGTGCCAGCAGCCCTATAAGCGGGACCCCCCTACGGGCAACGTACTTC
TRBJ1-1 | - | - | TRBV4-1 | CASSQAGWRVTVMNTEAFF | TGCGCCAGCAGCCAAGCGGGGTGGAGGGTTACCGTAATGAACACTGAAGCTTTCTTT
TRBJ1-4 | - | - | TRBV28 | CASSLRATNEKLFF | TGTGCCAGCAGTTTACGGGCAACTAATGAAAAACTGTTTTTT
TRBJ1-6 | - | - | TRBV5-4 | CASSLEPTDSPLHF | TGTGCCAGCAGCCTAGAGCCTACGGATTCACCCCTCCACTTT
TRBJ2-7 | - | TRBD2 | TRBV11-1 | CASSTLAGVSYEQYF | TGTGCCAGCAGCACGTTAGCGGGAGTATCCTACGAGCAGTACTTC
TRBJ1-3 | once | - | TRBV5-1 | CASSRGTGNTIYF | TGCGCCAGCAGCAGGGGGACTGGAAACACCATATATTTT
TRBJ1-2 | - | TRBD1 | TRBV9 | CASSNRDRGLDGYTF | TGTGCCAGCAGCAACCGGGACAGGGGGCTAGATGGCTACACCTTC
TRBJ1-1 | few | - | TRBV19 | CASSSGGGEAFF | TGTGCCAGTAGTTCGGGAGGCGGTGAAGCTTTCTTT
TRBJ1-5 | few | TRBD1 | TRBV30 | CAWSAPGTGIGPQHF | TGTGCCTGGAGTGCCCCCGGGACAGGTATTGGGCCCCAGCATTTT
TRBJ2-4 | - | - | TRBV6-5 | CASSSGTVAKNIQYF | TGTGCCAGCAGTTCCGGGACTGTAGCCAAAAACATTCAGTACTTC
TRBJ1-1 | - | - | TRBV29-1 | CSADGGDTEAFF | TGCAGCGCCGACGGCGGGGACACTGAAGCTTTCTTT
TRBJ1-1 | - | TRBD1 | TRBV6-5 | CASIRDRGSEAFF | TGTGCCAGCATTCGGGACAGGGGATCTGAAGCTTTCTTT
TRBJ1-2 | - | TRBD1 | TRBV19 | CASSIQGARYGYTF | TGTGCCAGTAGTATTCAGGGGGCGAGGTATGGCTACACCTTC
TRBJ1-6 | - | - | TRBV30 | CAWTGRWAYNSPLHF | TGTGCCTGGACAGGCCGATGGGCCTATAATTCACCCCTCCACTTT
TRBJ2-1 | - | TRBD2 | TRBV15 | CATSRDLAGANEQFF | TGTGCCACCAGCAGAGATCTAGCGGGAGCCAATGAGCAGTTCTTC
TRBJ2-7 | - | TRBD1 | TRBV4-1 | CASSQAADRETYEQYF | TGCGCCAGCAGCCAAGCCGCGGACAGGGAGACCTACGAGCAGTACTTC
TRBJ2-1 | - | TRBD2 | TRBV9 | CASSVDGGGGNEQFF | TGTGCCAGCAGCGTAGACGGGGGCGGGGGGAATGAGCAGTTCTTC
TRBJ2-4 | - | - | TRBV4-1 | CASSQVSAVAKNIQYF | TGCGCCAGCAGCCAAGTTAGCGCCGTAGCCAAAAACATTCAGTACTTC
TRBJ2-4 | - | - | TRBV10-3 | CAISTQQVGDIQYF | TGTGCCATTTCAACACAACAGGTAGGGGACATTCAGTACTTC